The 23 T cell receptor beta chains in this list originate from one sample, sequenced in a study of T cells after yellow fever vaccination. TCRdb itself ran the 5' RACE reads through MiXCR, one entry per CDR3 protein. In the table there are 300,000 to 400,000 distinct CDR3 sequences, roughly 8.7% of which are singletons. The sample in question was PBMCs, obtained on the day of the first yellow fever vaccination. The receptor set was obtained from a man younger than 30 who received the YFV17D yellow fever vaccine.

This clonotype came up many times. This chain joins TRBV7-8 and TRBJ2-2, with 10 bases lining up with TRBD1. The V gene end was trimmed by 5 bases and the J gene end by 4 bases; junction bases not matched to a gene: 7. The CDR3 totals 16 residues. The germline V gene has CDR1 SGHVS and CDR2 FQNEAQ. CDR3: CASSHRDRGPTGELFF. The CDR3 DNA follows: TGTGCCAGCAGCCACCGGGACAGGGGACCCACCGGGGAGCTGTTTTTT.

V and J are TRBV7-2 and TRBJ1-1; D not resolved. Germline values: CDR1 SGHTA, CDR2 FQGNSA. V lost 2 bases and J 5 bases, leaving 9 bases between the germline ends. This CDR3 has 13 residues. CDR3 nucleotide sequence: TGTGCCAGCAGCTTAAATGGGTTTACTGAAGCTTTCTTT. Encoded protein: CASSLNGFTEAFF.

This clonotype was recorded a few times. The V gene is TRBV18, the J gene TRBJ1-2; D perhaps matches TRBD1 (6 bases). The CDR3 loop spans 14 amino acids. Germline CDR1 is KGHSH and CDR2 is LQKENI. Trimming left V 1 base short and J 8 bases short, with 14 bases between. CDR3 nucleotides: TGTGCCAGCTCACCACAGGGGGGCCCCGGCGGCTACACCTTC. Protein product: CASSPQGGPGGYTF.

This clonotype was recorded at least ten times. V gene TRBV6-2 or TRBV6-3 combines with J gene TRBJ1-6; no reliable D call. Germline lookup yields CDR1 MNHEY and CDR2 SVGEGT. The CDR3 sequence is 15 residues long. The ends were cut back, 2 bases at V and 12 bases at J, with 17 bases in the middle. CDR3 in DNA: TGTGCCAGCAGTTACGCAGTCGCAACCCTCGGACCCCTCCACTTT. This codes for CASSYAVATLGPLHF.

The chain employs TRBV28 and TRBJ1-2, with D uncertain. The length of the CDR3 is 13 residues. Germline CDR1 reads MDHEN; CDR2 reads SYDVKM. V was shortened by 4 bases and J by 6 bases, with 12 bases between the two germline ends. CDR3 bases: TGTGCCAGCAGTTCCCAACCCCGGGATGGCTACACCTTC. Its protein is CASSSQPRDGYTF.

The chain uses TRBV13 and TRBJ2-3; D might be TRBD1 (5 bases). Germline lookup yields CDR1 PRHDT and CDR2 FYEKMQ (reference sequence). V lost 0 bases and J 0 bases, leaving 10 bases between the germline ends. The CDR3 spans 16 residues. The chain's CDR3 is CASSLGWTTSTDTQYF. In nucleotides, the CDR3 is TGTGCCAGCAGCTTAGGGTGGACAACTAGCACAGATACGCAGTATTTT.

The chain couples TRBV23-1 to TRBJ2-6; no firm D call. TRBV23-1 is an ORF for which the function is uncertain. Between the trimmed V and J ends, which lost 8 bases and 2 bases, there was a span of 19 bases. The CDR3 is 17 residues long. CDR3 coding DNA: TGCGCCAGCTGGCAGCAGATGCGCCCCGCTGGGGCCAACGTCCTGACTTTC. It yields the protein CASWQQMRPAGANVLTF.

There are a few counts of this clonotype. This rearrangement joins TRBV18 to TRBJ2-3, with TRBD1 matching over 9 bases. V gave up 3 bases and J gave up 2 bases; unmatched junction bases: 6. CDR1 and CDR2 (germline): KGHSH, LQKENI. CDR3 length: 16 residues. CDR3 nucleotide sequence: TGTGCCAGCTCACCCTCGGACAGGGGATTCACAGATACGCAGTATTTT. Amino acids: CASSPSDRGFTDTQYF. The variable domain in full, completed from reference TRBV18 and TRBJ2-3, reads NAGVMQNPRHLVRRRGQEARLRCSPMKGHSHVYWYRQLPEEGLKFMVYLQKENIIDESGMPKERFSAEFPKEGPSILRIQQVVRGDSAAYFCASSPSDRGFTDTQYFGPGTRLTVL.

The gene calls are TRBV7-3 and TRBJ2-1; tentatively, D is TRBD2 (6 bases). With 6 bases removed from V and 2 bases from J, the gap between germline ends came to 17 bases. The CDR3 consists of 16 residues. CDR1 is SGHTA, CDR2 FQGTGA, per germline. CDR3 in amino acids: CASSPGGVRTYNEQFF. CDR3 DNA: TGTGCCAGCAGTCCCGGAGGGGTGAGGACCTACAATGAGCAGTTCTTC.

There are a few counts of this clonotype. The J gene is TRBJ2-1, the V gene TRBV7-3, with D possibly matching TRBD1 (5 bases). Trimming pared 4 bases from V and 8 bases from J, leaving 12 bases between. Germline V gene sequence: CDR1 SGHTA, CDR2 FQGTGA. This CDR3 spans 13 amino acids. CDR3 in DNA: TGTGCCAGCAGCTCTATCCAGGGTTATGAGCAGTTCTTC. Translation: CASSSIQGYEQFF.

This rearrangement joins TRBV3-1 to TRBJ1-1, with no clear D. Germline CDR1 reads LGHDT; CDR2 reads YNNKEL (reference sequence). Trimming shortened V by 1 base and J by 0 bases, and 9 bases separated the two germline ends. The CDR3 is made up of 15 amino acids. CDR3 sequence reads: CASSQAPVMNTEAFF. CDR3 bases: TGTGCCAGCAGCCAAGCTCCTGTTATGAACACTGAAGCTTTCTTT.

The rearrangement uses TRBV6-5 and TRBJ1-2; 11 nucleotides agree with TRBD1. Germline V gives CDR1 MNHEY, CDR2 SVGAGI. The CDR3 totals 17 residues. V dropped 11 bases and J dropped 1; count of bases not matched to a gene: 15. As DNA, the CDR3 is TGTGCCTCTACGCCGGGACAGGGGGTTATCGGTAACTATGGCTACACCTTC. Translation: CASTPGQGVIGNYGYTF.

The chain links TRBV6-2 or TRBV6-3 to TRBJ2-7, with a weak D call TRBD2 (6 bases). CDR1 is MNHEY and CDR2 is SVGEGT in the germline V gene. This CDR3 region has 13 residues. The ends were cut back, 3 bases at V and 3 bases at J, with 9 bases in the middle. For the CDR3, the DNA is TGTGCCAGCAGTTATGCGGGGAGCTACGAGCAGTACGTC. Its translation is CASSYAGSYEQYV.

This clonotype turned up a few times. The CDR3 nucleotides are TGCGCCAGCGCTAGGACAGGGCAGAACACCGGGGAGCTGTTTTTT. Translating it yields CASARTGQNTGELFF. This rearrangement joins TRBV4-1 to TRBJ2-2; 8 bases agree with TRBD1. Germline lookup yields CDR1 MGHRA and CDR2 YSYEKL. The CDR3 has 15 residues. The V gene end was trimmed by 8 bases and the J gene end by 1 base; junction bases not matched to a gene: 6.

This clonotype was counted ten times or more. The chain recombines TRBV12-3 or TRBV12-4 with TRBJ2-3, with 10 nucleotides matching TRBD2. The CDR3 is 13 amino acids. Unmatched junction bases numbered 2, after V lost 6 bases and J lost 5 bases. This CDR3 reads CASRTSGVDTQYF. In DNA, the CDR3 is TGTGCCAGCAGAACTAGCGGGGTAGATACGCAGTATTTT.

This clonotype was counted ten times or more. The chain couples TRBV7-2 to TRBJ2-7; D assignment may be TRBD1 or TRBD2 (5 bases each). CDR1 is SGHTA, CDR2 FQGNSA, per germline. The CDR3 consists of 13 residues. Trimming left V 5 bases short and J 6 bases short, with 14 bases between. The CDR3 nucleotides read TGTGCCAGCAGCCGGGACCGATCCCTCGAGCAGTACGTC. Its translation: CASSRDRSLEQYV.

In its sample, this clonotype was seen a few times. This chain links TRBV19 with TRBJ2-7, with 7 bases identical to TRBD1. J was trimmed by 9 bases and V by 3 bases; bases with no gene match: 14. The CDR3 is 15 amino acids. Germline V gene lookup returns CDR1 LNHDA and CDR2 SQIVND (reference sequence). The chain's CDR3 is CASSILIRYRGTQYV. CDR3 nucleotide sequence: TGTGCCAGTAGTATCTTAATAAGATACAGGGGTACGCAGTACGTC.

In its sample, this clonotype was seen many times. The genes are TRBV9 and TRBJ1-5; TRBD1 is a possible D gene (5 bases). CDR3 length: 12 residues. V was shortened by 10 bases and J by 4 bases, with 12 bases between the two germline ends. CDR1 is SGDLS, CDR2 YYNGEE, per germline. Here the CDR3 reads CALTRTNQPQHF. The CDR3 bases are TGTGCCCTAACCCGGACAAATCAGCCCCAGCATTTT.

The chain combines TRBV9 with TRBJ2-2; D is unresolved. From germline, CDR1 is SGDLS and CDR2 YYNGEE. The germline V and J ends were trimmed by 4 bases and 9 bases, with 10 bases remaining between them. CDR3 length: 12 amino acids. The CDR3 region has the DNA TGTGCCAGCAGCCCGCATGGAAGGGAGCTGTTTTTT. Its translation is CASSPHGRELFF.

The chain has TRBV20-1 and TRBJ1-2; TRBD1 is a possible D gene (6 bases). CDR1 is DFQATT, CDR2 SNEGSKA, per germline (reference sequence). V was shortened by 6 bases and J by 2 bases, with 31 bases between the two germline ends. The CDR3 contains 19 residues. CDR3 sequence: CSAPARGSGKLGGNYGYTF. The CDR3 DNA reads TGCAGTGCCCCCGCCCGGGGGAGTGGGAAACTAGGGGGAAACTATGGCTACACCTTC.

The rearrangement joins TRBV2 to TRBJ1-5; the D gene is possibly TRBD1 (5 bases). From germline, CDR1 is SNHLY and CDR2 FYNNEI. V was pared by 6 bases and J by 3 bases, with 15 bases between. The CDR3 runs to 15 residues. CDR3 nucleotide sequence: TGTGCCAGCAGCATAGGAGAGGGGCACAATCAGCCCCAGCATTTT. As protein: CASSIGEGHNQPQHF.

The chain is built from TRBV10-2 and TRBJ1-2; 12 bases are a match to TRBD1. The CDR3 runs to 14 residues. Germline loops: CDR1 WSHSY, CDR2 SAAADI. The trim removed 6 bases at V and 7 bases at J, leaving 6 bases unmatched. CDR3 loop: CASRPGQGAGGYTF. The CDR3 DNA reads TGCGCCAGCAGACCGGGACAGGGGGCCGGTGGCTACACCTTC.

This clonotype was observed a few times. The J gene is TRBJ2-7, the V gene TRBV3-1, with TRBD2 matching 7 bases. The V segment lost 1 base and the J segment 2 bases; nucleotides outside the gene matches: 5. CDR3 length equals 15 residues. Germline V gene sequence: CDR1 LGHDT, CDR2 YNNKEL (reference sequence). The CDR3 spells CASSQVRAGTYEQYF. For the CDR3, the DNA is TGTGCCAGCAGCCAAGTTCGAGCGGGGACCTACGAGCAGTACTTC.